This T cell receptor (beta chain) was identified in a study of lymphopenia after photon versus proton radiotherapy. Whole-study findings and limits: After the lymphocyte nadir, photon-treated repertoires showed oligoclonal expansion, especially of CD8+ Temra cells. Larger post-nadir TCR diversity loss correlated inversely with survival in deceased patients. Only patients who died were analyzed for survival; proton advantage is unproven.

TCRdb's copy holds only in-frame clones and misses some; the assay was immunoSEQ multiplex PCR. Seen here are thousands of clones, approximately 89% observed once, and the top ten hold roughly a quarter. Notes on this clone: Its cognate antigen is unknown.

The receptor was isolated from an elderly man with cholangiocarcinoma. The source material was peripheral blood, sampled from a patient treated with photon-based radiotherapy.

The CDR3 nucleotides are TGTGCCAGCAGCCAAGGGACCTTCAGCGGGGGGGCCGTTGAGCAGTTCTTC. It translates to CASSQGTFSGGAVEQFF. The V gene is TRBV4-2, the J gene TRBJ2-1; 10 positions agree with TRBD2. Germline CDR1 reads LGHNA; CDR2 reads YNFKEQ. J was trimmed by 9 bases and V by 1 base; bases with no gene match: 12. The length of the CDR3 is 17 residues.